This TCR beta chain was profiled in a study of cytomegalovirus exposure and HLA in healthy donors (dated by TCRdb to 2016 to 2017). About the study as a whole: An earlier analysis of several hundred of the donors reported 250 to 300 Gb of sequence data and roughly 110 million unique TCR beta sequences from about 200 million T cells. Among under 450 genotyped donors of the cohort, an average of around 240,000 unique TCR beta nucleotide sequences were sequenced per donor, around 20% of them non-productive. The T cell repertoires of some 670 subjects were profiled by immunosequencing and related to cytomegalovirus serostatus. An earlier analysis of some 600 of the donors applied high-throughput TCR beta sequencing to assess whether each TCR beta V gene segment acted as functional or pseudogenic. Four or five DR-DQ haplotypes were handled as single units for association and clustering because linkage in the cohort was strong. In a later genetic analysis, genome-wide SNP genotypes for about 65% of the 666 donors were used, and that subset was treated as a discovery cohort. The number of typed donors differed by locus: roughly 620-630 for A, B, C, DRB1 and DQB1; 500 to 550 for DQA1; around 610 for DPA1; and some 470 for DPB1. An early release covering around 630 HLA-typed donors comprised about 320 gigabases of sequencing data and tens of millions of unique TCR sequences. The later analysis used no new phenotypic data to find candidate immune exposures, relying instead on TCR beta sequences and their occurrence across donors. Donor age, sex, ethnicity and CMV serostatus were compiled alongside the repertoire data. All discovery cohort repertoires had been generated using a single sequencing platform. The study aimed to test whether cataloging public T cell receptors could reveal signatures of past pathogen exposure. Both class I and class II loci were covered by HLA typing, at four-digit resolution. Besides the first cohort of roughly 660 subjects, a separate validation cohort made up of around 120 different subjects was used. A later analysis re-examined previously published TCR beta repertoires from just over 650 donors and added high-resolution HLA genotyping to investigate patterns of TCR occurrence. To predict cytomegalovirus infection status, the study brought together high-throughput TCR immunosequencing, statistical association of individual TCRs with disease status, and machine learning. Of the approximately 400 genotyped donors, approximately 83% fell in the genetic ancestry cluster associated with self-reported Caucasian donors.

V and J are truncated by 2 bases and 1 base respectively, leaving an intervening sequence of 10 bases. There are 15 amino acids in the CDR3, from cysteine to phenylalanine inclusive. Solely the CDR3 DNA is kept, with 45 bases framed from the first base. From a lookup of the germline V gene, CDR1 and CDR2 are SGHTA and FQGNSA. The receptor library was made with the immunoSEQ multiplex PCR assay. The multiplex PCR relied on a mix of 60 forward primers for TCR Vbeta segments and 13 reverse primers for TCR Jbeta segments. The CDR3 region of rearranged TCR beta genes was amplified from genomic DNA with a multiplex PCR assay. Amplified TCR beta libraries were sequenced as 87-base-pair reads on the Illumina HiSeq System. Per the original workflow: In a later analysis, 77 million or so unique TCR beta chains were counted across the 650 to 750 repertoires, and roughly 10 million of these chains were shared by at least two donors. Raw reads were error-corrected and collapsed into unique sequences by a nearest-neighbor algorithm in which closely related sequences were merged to remove PCR and sequencing errors. V, D and J gene segments were assigned by aligning CDR3 sequences to IMGT reference sequences. Each retained sequence needed at least a six-nucleotide match to both a V gene segment and a J gene segment. Rearrangements were classified as productive when the CDR3 lacked stop codons and remained in frame with V and J, and all other rearrangements were classified as non-productive. Following IMGT convention, CDR3 was defined as the stretch from the second conserved V-encoded cysteine to the conserved J-encoded phenylalanine. Sequences without an unambiguous match to a single V gene segment were excluded from the earlier analysis of about 600 of the donors. In an earlier analysis of roughly 600 of the donors, a V segment was called functional when productive rearrangements were above 56.7%, and segregating when the standard deviation between donors exceeded 5%. A statistical classification framework was developed to diagnose cytomegalovirus status using the catalog of TCR beta chain sequences. A later analysis assigned V and J genes by comparing TCR nucleotide sequences with IMGT/GENE-DB human TR gene sequences. Using the TCRdist pipeline, a later analysis assigned CDR3 sequences along with most-parsimonious VDJ recombination scenarios. In a later analysis, every TCR beta chain was defined by the combination of its CDR3 amino acid sequence and its V-gene family, and reads without a unique V-gene family were dropped. As a way to deal with suspected cross-contamination and a sequencing artifact, a later analysis dropped 640 or so nucleotide sequences that were highly shared and had low generation probability. In a later analysis, a clonal expansion index for each public chain was calculated from normalized within-repertoire ranks of inferred template counts. In a later analysis, generation probabilities were computed using a VDJ recombination model fitted to out-of-frame rearrangements, and the results were checked against IGoR. Hypergeometric tests were used in a later analysis to score TCR-TCR, TCR-HLA and TCR-CMV co-occurrence, with a repertoire-size bias correction applied to the TCR pairs. A later analysis estimated false discovery rates by permuting HLA or CMV assignments 20 times. In a later analysis, co-occurring TCRs were grouped using DBSCAN, with TCRdist sequence similarity added in when clustering inside HLA-allele-positive subsets. For co-occurrence clustering, repertoires with fewer than 30,000 or more than 120,000 public chains were excluded, along with roughly 5 repertoires with anomalous nucleotide sharing. Imported from immuneACCESS, the table was reduced by TCRdb to in-frame sequences with V and J called. These copies leave out some clones; in studies compared against another copy, an unresolved V gene accounts for under half, and the cause of the remainder is not known. The V and J calls and clone size were taken over from that table, and D and trimming were inferred from the DNA. This sample has around 78,000 clones in its table, and around 80% of those were observed once. The ten largest clonotypes hold 1.1% of the sample.

Overall results and qualifications from the work: A later genetic analysis associated a missense DCLRE1C variant with V-gene and J-gene trimming of TCR beta chains, and an independent cohort replicated the association. According to a later analysis, TCR association rates differed among HLA loci, with DRB1 alleles showing the most associated TCRs and HLA-C alleles showing the fewest. An earlier analysis of around 540 of the donors showed that most TCR beta V segments appeared in productive rearrangements either about 87% or about 30% of the time, which broadly matched IMGT annotations. Most CMV-associated TCR beta chains appeared to be HLA-restricted in a later analysis, and the HLA associations seemed to be driven largely by CMV exposure. Because some donors lacked HLA typing at each locus, the association tests relied only on the typed subset. The only immune exposure information available for the cohort was CMV serostatus. In both the original and validation cohorts, the classifier was reported to diagnose cytomegalovirus status with high specificity and sensitivity. In vitro tests confirmed that a few of the cytomegalovirus-associated TCR beta chains recognize cytomegalovirus antigens. Compared with equally common non-associated chains, HLA-associated TCR beta chains in a later analysis were more clonally expanded and had lower generation probabilities. Some IMGT-functional V segments, including TRBV6-2 and TRBV6-3, could not be told apart with the 87-base-pair reads, so those segments were excluded. Strong co-occurrence of HLA alleles, especially DR and DQ, made assigning TCR associations to individual alleles difficult. A later analysis associated roughly 17,000 TCR beta sequences with specific HLA alleles at a false discovery rate of 0.05. Compared with the roughly 710-donor mean, donors in an Asian-associated ancestry cluster had fewer N-insertions in productive TCRs, according to a later genetic analysis. Roughly uniform sequencing depth across donors was assumed in presence/absence analyses, although this assumption may not hold. Across donors, most TCR sequences were observed very rarely, whereas some public TCRs were present in many individuals. The authors suggested that the approach could potentially be generalized to other disease states and immunological phenotypes. Fewer than 20 rarely observed V segments, including chromosome 9 orphons, were excluded from the earlier analysis of approximately 500 of the donors because counts were too low. Several of the top co-occurrence clusters appeared to be linked to parvovirus B19, influenza, CMV and Epstein-Barr virus, according to a later analysis. Correlated functional status among segregating V segments might reflect linkage disequilibrium, but an unknown experimental factor could not be ruled out. The cohort was sequenced for TCR beta chains only, and without alpha or paired-chain data the features that could be detected were limited. A further reported finding was that TCR beta sequences accurately predicted the HLA-A and HLA-B alleles for most subjects in the first cohort. A cluster of highly shared sequence variants was judged likely to represent a technical artifact of the sequencing pipeline. The study listed 164 TCR beta chains as associated with cytomegalovirus.

As to this clone: The antigen it recognizes is unknown. Base qualities are not provided; no much larger clone lies one nucleotide away.

The cohort comprised some 680 healthy bone marrow donors. At the time of sampling, all cohort members were nominally healthy, though unrecorded immune exposures were likely present. The donor tested CMV seronegative and was one of the 352 seronegative cohort members. Each donor provided a peripheral blood sample, and peripheral blood mononuclear cells were used for TCR beta sequencing. Genomic DNA was extracted from the blood cell samples with the Qiagen DNeasy Blood Extraction Kit. The chain uses TRBV7-2 and TRBJ2-3; TRBD1 might be the D gene, on 5 matching bases. The source of this sequence is a male donor in good health and CMV-seronegative. Sample: PBMCs. CDR3 protein: CASSLRGARTDTQYF. Here is the DNA: TGTGCCAGCAGCTTAAGGGGCGCCCGCACAGATACGCAGTATTTT.